This passage covers 20 T cell receptor beta chains from one sample sequenced in a study. One entry per CDR3 protein results from TCRdb running MiXCR on the RT-PCR reads. This table holds about 680,000 distinct CDR3 sequences, 14% found once. Sequenced: memory CD4+ T cells from blood. The source is a female donor in good health, serving as a healthy control.

The rearrangement links TRBV29-1 to TRBJ1-4; tentative D call: TRBD1 (5 bases). The CDR3 length is 13 residues. Germline V gene lookup returns CDR1 SQVTM and CDR2 ANQGSEA. The germline V and J ends were trimmed by 5 bases and 4 bases, with 11 bases remaining between them. The CDR3 region is CSVRRGNNEKLFF. The CDR3 coding sequence is TGCAGCGTTCGGCGGGGGAATAATGAAAAACTGTTTTTT.

V and J are TRBV12-3 or TRBV12-4 and TRBJ1-3; D is ambiguous. The CDR3 contains 14 residues. Trimming stripped 0 bases from V and 1 base from J, with 4 bases between. The CDR3 DNA reads TGTGCCAGCAGTTTAGCTCTTTCTGGAAACACCATATATTTT. Residues: CASSLALSGNTIYF.

This clonotype was observed at least ten times. The gene calls are TRBV7-3 and TRBJ2-1; D is undetermined. V gave up 4 bases and J gave up 7 bases, with 11 bases separating them. This CDR3 is 13 amino acids long. Germline V gene lookup returns CDR1 SGHTA and CDR2 FQGTGA. The CDR3 coding sequence is TGTGCCAGCAGCTCAGAGCCGTGGAATGAGCAGTTCTTC. Residues: CASSSEPWNEQFF.

V usage is TRBV7-2 and J usage is TRBJ1-5; 11 bases are shared with TRBD1. Germline V lookup: CDR1 SGHTA, CDR2 FQGNSA. Trimming took 5 bases from V and 0 from J; bases not matched to a gene: 6. The CDR3 totals 17 residues. The CDR3 loop is CASSNGTGGYSNQPQHF. CDR3 coding DNA: TGTGCCAGCAGCAACGGGACAGGGGGATATAGCAATCAGCCCCAGCATTTT.

Only a few counts were recorded for this clonotype. The J gene is TRBJ1-2, the V gene TRBV12-3 or TRBV12-4, with D unresolved. The CDR3 runs 13 residues. The V end was cut by 2 bases, the J end by 4 bases, with 8 bases between. The CDR3 nucleotides are TGTGCCAGCAGTTTACAAGAAACCTATGGCTACACCTTC. This translates into CASSLQETYGYTF.

This clonotype showed up just a few times. The chain combines TRBV2 with TRBJ2-4, with 7 bases lining up with TRBD1. The CDR3 has 14 residues. The ends lost 7 bases at V and 1 base at J; junction bases unmatched: 4. The germline CDR1 and CDR2 sequences are SNHLY and FYNNEI. CDR3 coding DNA: TGTGCCAGCACCCTACAGGGGGCCAAAAACATTCAGTACTTC. It codes for CASTLQGAKNIQYF.

This clonotype was seen repeatedly, ten times or more. The gene calls are TRBV27 and TRBJ2-3; D uncertain. The CDR3 is 13 residues long. The germline V gene encodes CDR1 MNHEY and CDR2 SMNVEV (reference sequence). V gave up 7 bases and J gave up 0 bases, with 8 bases separating them. CDR3 region: CASKVRSTDTQYF. The CDR3 bases are TGTGCCAGCAAGGTTCGGAGCACAGATACGCAGTATTTT.

The chain is built from TRBV28 and TRBJ2-5; TRBD1 might be the D (6 bases). CDR3 length: 16 residues. Between the trimmed V and J ends, which lost 5 bases and 2 bases, there was a span of 18 bases. CDR1 and CDR2 from the germline V gene are MDHEN and SYDVKM. The CDR3 is CASSPPLGASQETQYF. As DNA, the CDR3 is TGTGCCAGCAGTCCCCCTTTGGGGGCTTCGCAAGAGACCCAGTACTTC. Using reference TRBV28 and TRBJ2-5 for the parts outside the CDR3, the full variable domain is DVKVTQSSRYLVKRTGEKVFLECVQDMDHENMFWYRQDPGLGLRLIYFSYDVKMKEKGDIPEGYSVSREKKERFSLILESASTNQTSMYLCASSPPLGASQETQYFGPGTRLLVL.

The chain employs TRBV20-1 and TRBJ2-1; 11 nucleotides align to TRBD1. Germline assignment: CDR1 DFQATT and CDR2 SNEGSKA (reference sequence). With V trimmed by 3 bases and J by 10 bases, 2 bases remained unmatched. There are 12 residues in the CDR3. CDR3: CSASRTGGEQFF. The CDR3 nucleotides are TGCAGTGCTAGTCGGACAGGGGGCGAGCAGTTCTTC.

The chain carries TRBV7-9 and TRBJ2-1; D tentatively fits TRBD1 or TRBD2 (5 bases each). Germline V gives CDR1 SEHNR, CDR2 FQNEAQ (reference sequence). V was cut by 1 base and J by 7 bases, with 11 bases left in between. The CDR3 contains 14 residues. The CDR3 coding sequence is TGTGCCAGCAGCTTAGGACGGGACGGTAATGAGCAGTTCTTC. Encoded protein: CASSLGRDGNEQFF.

This clonotype has more than one count but fewer than ten. The J gene is TRBJ2-1, the V gene TRBV6-5; 7 nucleotides line up with TRBD2. J gave up 2 bases and V 6 bases, and 10 bases lay outside the gene matches. Per the germline V gene, CDR1 is MNHEY and CDR2 is SVGAGI. The CDR3 sequence is 16 residues long. CDR3 sequence: CASSCGEGVPYNEQFF. The CDR3 DNA follows: TGTGCCAGCAGCTGCGGGGAGGGAGTTCCCTACAATGAGCAGTTCTTC.

This chain joins TRBV6-1 and TRBJ2-4; the match to TRBD2 covers 10 bases. The CDR3 loop spans 16 amino acids. Germline values: CDR1 MNHNS, CDR2 SASEGT. J gave up 0 bases and V 5 bases, and 4 bases lay outside the gene matches. CDR3 sequence (DNA): TGTGCCAGCAGTAACCTAGCGGGAGCAGCCAAAAACATTCAGTACTTC. Translated: CASSNLAGAAKNIQYF.

This clonotype was found many times. The chain joins TRBV20-1 to TRBJ2-7; D is perhaps TRBD1 (7 bases). Germline CDR1 reads DFQATT; CDR2 reads SNEGSKA (reference sequence). The CDR3 loop spans 14 amino acids. V was cut by 3 bases and J by 5 bases, with 17 bases left in between. The CDR3 region has the DNA TGCAGTGCTAGCCAGGGGGGCGCCGGCCACGAGCAGTACTTC. Protein sequence: CSASQGGAGHEQYF.

This clonotype was detected many times. V is TRBV3-1 and J is TRBJ1-2, with D hard to call. Germline CDR1 is LGHDT and CDR2 is YNNKEL (reference sequence). The CDR3 covers 13 residues. Trimming took off 6 bases at V and 5 bases at J, with 13 bases between the two ends. This chain's CDR3 is CASSLGRGYGYTF. Here the CDR3 DNA reads TGTGCCAGCAGTTTAGGGCGTGGATATGGCTACACCTTC.

This chain uses TRBV4-2 with TRBJ1-2; a weak D match, TRBD1 (5 bases). V was trimmed by 0 bases and J by 7 bases, leaving 15 bases between them. This CDR3 region has 15 residues. Germline values: CDR1 LGHNA, CDR2 YNFKEQ. CDR3 sequence (DNA): TGTGCCAGCAGCCAAGAAGGCTGGGGTAGGGGTGGCTACACCTTC. Translation gives CASSQEGWGRGGYTF.

This clonotype was counted a few times. J is TRBJ1-5 and V is TRBV20-1; the match to TRBD1 covers 8 bases. CDR1 and CDR2 from the germline V gene are DFQATT and SNEGSKA (reference sequence). J lost 3 bases, V lost 6 bases, and 4 bases had no gene match. The CDR3 is 13 amino acids. Here the CDR3 reads CSATGGVNQPQHF. The CDR3 DNA reads as TGCAGTGCCACAGGGGGGGTCAATCAGCCCCAGCATTTT.

This clonotype was counted ten times or more. This chain joins TRBV10-3 and TRBJ2-1; 11 nucleotides agree with TRBD2. With V trimmed by 2 bases and J by 3 bases, 0 bases remained unmatched. The germline gives CDR1 ENHRY, CDR2 SYGVKD. This CDR3 contains 15 residues. The CDR3 sequence: CAISEGTSGYNEQFF. The CDR3 coding sequence is TGTGCCATCAGTGAGGGGACTAGCGGCTACAATGAGCAGTTCTTC.

This clonotype was recorded a few times. J is TRBJ2-7 and V is TRBV6-6; D possibly uses TRBD1 or TRBD2 (7 bases each). This CDR3 spans 19 amino acids. V was clipped by 0 bases and J by 3 bases, with 24 bases between them. CDR1 is MNHNY, CDR2 SVGAGI, per germline (reference sequence). The CDR3 region has the DNA TGTGCCAGCAGTTACTCGATTCCCCGGGCGGCAGGGGGGGACTACGAGCAGTACTTC. Translated, it gives CASSYSIPRAAGGDYEQYF.

The chain is built from TRBV4-3 and TRBJ2-1, with D tentatively TRBD2 (5 bases). Between the trimmed V and J ends, which lost 2 bases and 0 bases, there was a span of 14 bases. CDR3 size: 17 residues. Germline CDR1 LGHNA, CDR2 YSLEER. The CDR3 DNA sequence: TGCGCCAGCAGCCAAAATAGCGACTTCACCTCCTACAATGAGCAGTTCTTC. This gives the protein CASSQNSDFTSYNEQFF.

This clonotype has just a few counts. This chain connects TRBV3-1 to TRBJ2-3, with TRBD1 matching 9 bases. CDR3 length: 15 residues. Losses at the gene ends were 6 bases for V and 4 bases for J; bases not matched to a gene: 8. From germline, CDR1 is LGHDT and CDR2 YNNKEL (reference sequence). CDR3 DNA: TGTGCCAGCAGTCCCCGGGACAGGGTGGCAGATACGCAGTATTTT. Translating it yields CASSPRDRVADTQYF.